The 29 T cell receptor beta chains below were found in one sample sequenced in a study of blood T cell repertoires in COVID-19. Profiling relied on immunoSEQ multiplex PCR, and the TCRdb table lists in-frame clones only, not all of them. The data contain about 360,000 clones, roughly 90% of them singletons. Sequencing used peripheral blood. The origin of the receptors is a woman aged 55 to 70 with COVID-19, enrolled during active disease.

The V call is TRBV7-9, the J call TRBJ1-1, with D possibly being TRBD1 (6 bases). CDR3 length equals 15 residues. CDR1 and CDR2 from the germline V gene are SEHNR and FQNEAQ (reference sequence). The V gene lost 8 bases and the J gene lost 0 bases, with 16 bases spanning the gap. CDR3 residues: CASGPGVPVNTEAFF. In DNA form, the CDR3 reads TGTGCCAGCGGTCCAGGGGTCCCCGTGAACACTGAAGCTTTCTTT.

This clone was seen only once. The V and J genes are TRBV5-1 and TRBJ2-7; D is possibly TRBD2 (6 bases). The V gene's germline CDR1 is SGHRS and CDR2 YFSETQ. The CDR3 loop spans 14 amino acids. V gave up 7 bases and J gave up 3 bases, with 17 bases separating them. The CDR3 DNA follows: TGCGCCAGCTCCGGAGGGGCAGGGTTCTACGAGCAGTACTTC. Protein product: CASSGGAGFYEQYF. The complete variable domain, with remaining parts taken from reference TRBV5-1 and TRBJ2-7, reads KAGVTQTPRYLIKTRGQQVTLSCSPISGHRSVSWYQQTPGQGLQFLFEYFSETQRNKGNFPGRFSGRQFSNSRSEMNVSTLELGDSALYLCASSGGAGFYEQYFGPGTRLTVT.

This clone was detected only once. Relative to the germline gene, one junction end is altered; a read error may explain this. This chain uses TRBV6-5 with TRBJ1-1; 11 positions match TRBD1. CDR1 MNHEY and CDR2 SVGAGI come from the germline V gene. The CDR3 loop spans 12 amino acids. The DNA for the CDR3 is TGTGCCAGCAGCACCGGGACAGGGGGACGGAGGTTT. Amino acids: CASSTGTGGRRF.

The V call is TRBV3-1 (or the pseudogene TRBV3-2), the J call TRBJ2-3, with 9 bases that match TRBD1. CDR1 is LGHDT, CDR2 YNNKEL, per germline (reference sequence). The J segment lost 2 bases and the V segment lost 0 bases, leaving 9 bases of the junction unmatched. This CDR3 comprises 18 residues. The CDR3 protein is CASSQEIQGTGSTDTQYF. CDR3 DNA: TGTGCCAGCAGCCAAGAAATTCAAGGGACAGGGTCCACAGATACGCAGTATTTT.

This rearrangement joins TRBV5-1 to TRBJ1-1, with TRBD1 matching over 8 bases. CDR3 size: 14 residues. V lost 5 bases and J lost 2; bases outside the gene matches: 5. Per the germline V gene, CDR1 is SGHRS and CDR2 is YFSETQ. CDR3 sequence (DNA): TGCGCCAGCAGTCCGGGACAGGCAAACACTGAAGCTTTCTTT. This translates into CASSPGQANTEAFF.

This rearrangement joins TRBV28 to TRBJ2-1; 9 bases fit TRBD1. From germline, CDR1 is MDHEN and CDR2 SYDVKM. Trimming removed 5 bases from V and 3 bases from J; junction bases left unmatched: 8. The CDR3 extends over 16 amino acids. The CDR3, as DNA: TGTGCCAGCAGTCCGCCGGGACAGGGTCTCTACAATGAGCAGTTCTTC. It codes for CASSPPGQGLYNEQFF.

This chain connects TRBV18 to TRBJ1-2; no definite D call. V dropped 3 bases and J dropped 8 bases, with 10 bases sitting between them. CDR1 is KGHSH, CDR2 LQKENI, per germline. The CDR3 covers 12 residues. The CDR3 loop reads CASSPAARGYTF. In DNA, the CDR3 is TGTGCCAGCTCACCGGCGGCGCGGGGCTACACCTTC.

CDR3 sequence reads: CASRRDPGAGNTIYF. CDR3 DNA: TGTGCCAGCCGAAGGGACCCAGGGGCTGGAAACACCATATATTTT. The chain employs TRBV19 and TRBJ1-3; maybe TRBD1 (6 bases). The germline V and J ends were trimmed by 9 bases and 2 bases, with 17 bases remaining between them. CDR3 size: 15 residues. The V gene's germline CDR1 is LNHDA and CDR2 SQIVND (reference sequence).

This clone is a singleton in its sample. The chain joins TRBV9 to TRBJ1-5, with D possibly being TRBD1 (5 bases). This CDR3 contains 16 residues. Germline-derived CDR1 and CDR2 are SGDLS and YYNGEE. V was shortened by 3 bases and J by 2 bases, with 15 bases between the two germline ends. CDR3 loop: CASSARGSLGNQPQHF. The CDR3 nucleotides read TGTGCCAGCAGCGCGCGGGGGTCCCTGGGCAATCAGCCCCAGCATTTT.

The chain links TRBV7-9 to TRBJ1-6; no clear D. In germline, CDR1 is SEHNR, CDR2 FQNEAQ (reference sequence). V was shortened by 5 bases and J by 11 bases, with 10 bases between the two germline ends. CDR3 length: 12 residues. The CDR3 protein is CASSAQPAPLHF. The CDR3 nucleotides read TGTGCCAGCAGCGCACAGCCGGCACCCCTCCACTTT.

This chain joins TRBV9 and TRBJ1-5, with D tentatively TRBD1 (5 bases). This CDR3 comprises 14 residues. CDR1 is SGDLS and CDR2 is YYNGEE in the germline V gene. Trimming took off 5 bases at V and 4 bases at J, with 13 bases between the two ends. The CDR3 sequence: CASSRGSLNQPQHF. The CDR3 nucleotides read TGTGCCAGCAGTAGGGGAAGTTTAAATCAGCCCCAGCATTTT.

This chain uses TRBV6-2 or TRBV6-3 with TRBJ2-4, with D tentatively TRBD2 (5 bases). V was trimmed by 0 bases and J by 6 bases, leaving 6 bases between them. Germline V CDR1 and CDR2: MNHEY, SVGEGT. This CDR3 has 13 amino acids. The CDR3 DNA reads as TGTGCCAGCAGTTACTCTCGGGGAAACATTCAGTACTTC. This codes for CASSYSRGNIQYF.

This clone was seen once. Here the CDR3 DNA reads TGCAGCGTTGAAGCGGGGGCGGGGGGAGATACGCAGTATTTT. This encodes CSVEAGAGGDTQYF. The rearrangement joins TRBV29-1 to TRBJ2-3, with 8 bases identical to TRBD2. The germline CDR1 and CDR2 sequences are SQVTM and ANQGSEA. The CDR3 spans 14 residues. The J segment lost 5 bases and the V segment lost 1 base, leaving 5 bases of the junction unmatched.

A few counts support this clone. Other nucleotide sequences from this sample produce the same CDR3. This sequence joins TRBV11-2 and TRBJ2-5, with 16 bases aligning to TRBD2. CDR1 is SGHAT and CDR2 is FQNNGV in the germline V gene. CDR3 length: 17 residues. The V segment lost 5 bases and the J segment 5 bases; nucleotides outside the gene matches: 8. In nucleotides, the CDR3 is TGTGCCAGCAGCCCCGGGACTAGCGGGGGGGGTTGGGAGACCCAGTACTTC. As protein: CASSPGTSGGGWETQYF.

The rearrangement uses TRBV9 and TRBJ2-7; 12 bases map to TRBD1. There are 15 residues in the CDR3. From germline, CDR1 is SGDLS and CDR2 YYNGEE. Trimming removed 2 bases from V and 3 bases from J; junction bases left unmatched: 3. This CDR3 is CASSVGTGGNYEQYF. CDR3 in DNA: TGTGCCAGCAGCGTCGGGACAGGGGGCAACTACGAGCAGTACTTC.

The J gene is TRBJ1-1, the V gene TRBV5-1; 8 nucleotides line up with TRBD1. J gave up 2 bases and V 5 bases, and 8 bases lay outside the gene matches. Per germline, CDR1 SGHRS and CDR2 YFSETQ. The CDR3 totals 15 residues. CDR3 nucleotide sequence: TGCGCCAGCAGACACGGACAGGGTGATAACACTGAAGCTTTCTTT. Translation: CASRHGQGDNTEAFF.

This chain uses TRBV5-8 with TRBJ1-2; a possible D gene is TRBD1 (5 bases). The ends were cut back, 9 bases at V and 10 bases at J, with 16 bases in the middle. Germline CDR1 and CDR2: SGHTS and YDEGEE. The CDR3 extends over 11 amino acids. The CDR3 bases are TGTGCCATGGCGGGACTGATTGACTACACCTTC. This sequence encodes CAMAGLIDYTF.

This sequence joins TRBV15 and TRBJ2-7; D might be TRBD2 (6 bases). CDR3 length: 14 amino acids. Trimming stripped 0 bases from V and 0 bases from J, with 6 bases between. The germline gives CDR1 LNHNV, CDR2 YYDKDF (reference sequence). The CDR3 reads CATSREGGSYEQYF. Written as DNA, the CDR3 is TGTGCCACCAGCAGAGAGGGGGGCTCCTACGAGCAGTACTTC.

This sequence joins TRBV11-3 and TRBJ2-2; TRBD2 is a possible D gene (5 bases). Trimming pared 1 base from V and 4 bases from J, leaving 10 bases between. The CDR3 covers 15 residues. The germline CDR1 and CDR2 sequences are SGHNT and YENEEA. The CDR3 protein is CASSLVSSPTGELFF. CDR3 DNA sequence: TGTGCCAGCAGCTTAGTTTCTAGCCCCACCGGGGAGCTGTTTTTT.

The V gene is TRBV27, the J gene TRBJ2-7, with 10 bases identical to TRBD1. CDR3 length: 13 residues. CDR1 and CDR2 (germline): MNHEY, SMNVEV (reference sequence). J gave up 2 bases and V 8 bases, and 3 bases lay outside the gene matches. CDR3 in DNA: TGTGCCAGCGGAGGACAGGGGGCCTACGAGCAGTACTTC. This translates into CASGGQGAYEQYF.

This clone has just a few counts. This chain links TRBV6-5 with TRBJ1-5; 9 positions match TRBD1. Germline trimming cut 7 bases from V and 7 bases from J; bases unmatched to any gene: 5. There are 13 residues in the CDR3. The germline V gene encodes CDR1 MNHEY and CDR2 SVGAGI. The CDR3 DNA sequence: TGTGCCAGCACACAGGGGGCTGAACAGCCCCAGCATTTT. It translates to CASTQGAEQPQHF.

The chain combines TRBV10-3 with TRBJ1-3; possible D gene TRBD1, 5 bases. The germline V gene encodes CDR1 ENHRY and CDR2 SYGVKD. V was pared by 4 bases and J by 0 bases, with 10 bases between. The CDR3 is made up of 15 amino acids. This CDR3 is CAISVTGVSGNTIYF. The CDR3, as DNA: TGTGCCATCAGTGTTACAGGAGTCTCTGGAAACACCATATATTTT.

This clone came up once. In nucleotides, the CDR3 is TGTGCCAGCAGCCCCCAGGGTAATGAAAAACTGTTTTTT. Translated: CASSPQGNEKLFF. The chain combines TRBV9 with TRBJ1-4, with D perhaps matching TRBD1 (5 bases). Germline V gene sequence: CDR1 SGDLS, CDR2 YYNGEE. V was trimmed by 4 bases and J by 4 bases, leaving 8 bases between them. The CDR3 is 13 amino acids.

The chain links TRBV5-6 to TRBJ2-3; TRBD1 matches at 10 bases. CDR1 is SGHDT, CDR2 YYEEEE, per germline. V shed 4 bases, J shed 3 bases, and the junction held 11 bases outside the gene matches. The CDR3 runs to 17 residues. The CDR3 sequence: CASSRDRGPFGTDTQYF. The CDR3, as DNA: TGTGCCAGCAGCCGGGACAGGGGCCCCTTTGGGACAGATACGCAGTATTTT.

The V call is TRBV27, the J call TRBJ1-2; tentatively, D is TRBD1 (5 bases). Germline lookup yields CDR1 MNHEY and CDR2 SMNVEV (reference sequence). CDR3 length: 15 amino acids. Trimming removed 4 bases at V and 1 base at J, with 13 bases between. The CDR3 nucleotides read TGTGCCAGCAGTTCCGCGTGGGGCCATAACTATGGCTACACCTTC. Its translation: CASSSAWGHNYGYTF.

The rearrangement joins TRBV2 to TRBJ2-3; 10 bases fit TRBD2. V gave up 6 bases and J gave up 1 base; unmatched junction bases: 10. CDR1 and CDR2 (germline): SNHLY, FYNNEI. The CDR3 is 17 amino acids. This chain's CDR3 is CASSHGLAGDRTDTQYF. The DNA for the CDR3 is TGTGCCAGCAGCCACGGGCTAGCGGGGGATCGCACAGATACGCAGTATTTT.

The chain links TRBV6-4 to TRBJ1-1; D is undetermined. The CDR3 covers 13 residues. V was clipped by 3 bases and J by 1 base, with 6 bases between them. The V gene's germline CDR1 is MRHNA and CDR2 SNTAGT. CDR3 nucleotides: TGTGCCAGCAGTGATGGGCCGAACACTGAAGCTTTCTTT. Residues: CASSDGPNTEAFF.

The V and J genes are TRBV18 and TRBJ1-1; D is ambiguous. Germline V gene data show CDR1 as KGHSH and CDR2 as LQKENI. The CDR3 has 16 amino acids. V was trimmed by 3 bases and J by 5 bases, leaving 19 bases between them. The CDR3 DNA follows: TGTGCCAGCTCACCCCCAGCGGGTTCCAGCGCTACTGAAGCTTTCTTT. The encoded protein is CASSPPAGSSATEAFF.

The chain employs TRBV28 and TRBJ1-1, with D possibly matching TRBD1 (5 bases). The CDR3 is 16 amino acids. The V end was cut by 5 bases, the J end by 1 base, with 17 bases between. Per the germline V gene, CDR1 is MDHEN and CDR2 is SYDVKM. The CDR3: CASSTPSTVRNTEAFF. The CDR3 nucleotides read TGTGCCAGCAGTACCCCCTCGACAGTTCGGAACACTGAAGCTTTCTTT. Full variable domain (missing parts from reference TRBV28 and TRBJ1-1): DVKVTQSSRYLVKRTGEKVFLECVQDMDHENMFWYRQDPGLGLRLIYFSYDVKMKEKGDIPEGYSVSREKKERFSLILESASTNQTSMYLCASSTPSTVRNTEAFFGQGTRLTVV.